The 32 T cell receptor beta chains presented below share a single source sample, sequenced in a study of T cell clones after liver transplantation. Only in-frame clones appear in the TCRdb table, and some are missing; sequencing was by immunoSEQ multiplex PCR. The sample records roughly 80,000 clones, roughly 80% being singletons. The sample was CD4+ T cells from blood, taken about 46 months after liver transplant. The receptors were sampled from a human patient who received a liver transplant. Some of the T cells may derive from the graft donor.

This clone came up a few times. The chain joins TRBV11-3 to TRBJ2-1; possibly TRBD1 or TRBD2 for D (5 bases each). This CDR3 comprises 12 residues. Germline lookup yields CDR1 SGHNT and CDR2 YENEEA. The germline V and J ends were trimmed by 0 bases and 10 bases, with 7 bases remaining between them. CDR3 sequence reads: CASSLEGVEQFF. Written as DNA, the CDR3 is TGTGCCAGCAGCTTAGAGGGGGTAGAGCAGTTCTTC.

This chain connects TRBV5-4 to TRBJ2-1, with no clear D. The CDR3 is 11 amino acids. CDR1 is SGHNT and CDR2 is YYREEE in the germline V gene (reference sequence). Trimming removed 3 bases from V and 6 bases from J, with 4 bases in between. CDR3: CASSWTNEQFF. CDR3 sequence (DNA): TGTGCCAGCAGCTGGACCAATGAGCAGTTCTTC.

The chain is built from TRBV5-1 and TRBJ2-7; perhaps TRBD1 as D (6 bases). Germline V gene lookup returns CDR1 SGHRS and CDR2 YFSETQ. The CDR3 runs 17 residues. Trimming took off 4 bases at V and 0 bases at J, with 20 bases between the two ends. As DNA, the CDR3 is TGCGCCAGCAGCCGGAGCGGACAGTTAGGAAGCTCCTACGAGCAGTACTTC. Translating gives CASSRSGQLGSSYEQYF.

The rearrangement uses TRBV19 and TRBJ1-2, with D tentatively TRBD1 (5 bases). V lost 5 bases and J 0 bases, leaving 19 bases between the germline ends. From germline, CDR1 is LNHDA and CDR2 SQIVND (reference sequence). The CDR3 contains 17 residues. The CDR3 DNA follows: TGTGCCAGTAGTTCCCCCCATACCGACAGCACTAACTATGGCTACACCTTC. It yields the protein CASSSPHTDSTNYGYTF.

This clone was counted only a few times. The chain links TRBV30 to TRBJ1-1; possible D gene TRBD1, 5 bases. CDR1 is GTSNPN and CDR2 is SVGIG in the germline V gene (reference sequence). The V end lost 8 bases, the J end lost 3 bases, and 16 bases lay between the germline ends. This CDR3 spans 13 amino acids. CDR3 region: CAGGGRGYTEAFF. DNA of the CDR3: TGTGCCGGGGGTGGGAGGGGATACACTGAAGCTTTCTTT.

The chain combines TRBV7-2 with TRBJ2-1, with TRBD1 matching over 9 bases. CDR1 and CDR2 from the germline V gene are SGHTA and FQGNSA. The V and J ends lost 5 bases and 4 bases, in that order; junction bases with no gene match: 6. The CDR3 spans 15 residues. The CDR3 region has the DNA TGTGCCAGCAGCCACGGGGACAGGGTGTACAATGAGCAGTTCTTC. The encoded protein is CASSHGDRVYNEQFF. Full variable domain (rest looked up from reference TRBV7-2 and TRBJ2-1): GAGVSQSPSNKVTEKGKDVELRCDPISGHTALYWYRQSLGQGLEFLIYFQGNSAPDKSGLPSDRFSAERTGGSVSTLTIQRTQQEDSAVYLCASSHGDRVYNEQFFGPGTRLTVL.

This clone turned up a few times. This sequence joins TRBV6-1 and TRBJ2-2; the D gene is possibly TRBD2 (5 bases). With 5 bases removed from V and 6 bases from J, the gap between germline ends came to 13 bases. This CDR3 region has 14 residues. Germline values: CDR1 MNHNS, CDR2 SASEGT. In DNA, the CDR3 is TGTGCCAGCAGTAGAGATAGCGTTTCCGGGGAGCTGTTTTTT. Translated: CASSRDSVSGELFF.

The CDR3 here is CASRPTGTPAYEQYF. The CDR3 DNA is TGCGCCAGCAGACCCACAGGGACTCCGGCCTACGAGCAGTACTTC. The chain is built from TRBV5-1 and TRBJ2-7, with D possibly called TRBD1 or TRBD2 (6 bases each). Deletions cut 5 bases from V and 2 bases from J, with 17 bases between. Germline V lookup: CDR1 SGHRS, CDR2 YFSETQ. This CDR3 has 15 residues. Complete variable domain (other parts from reference TRBV5-1 and TRBJ2-7): KAGVTQTPRYLIKTRGQQVTLSCSPISGHRSVSWYQQTPGQGLQFLFEYFSETQRNKGNFPGRFSGRQFSNSRSEMNVSTLELGDSALYLCASRPTGTPAYEQYFGPGTRLTVT.

There are many counts of this clone. The gene calls are TRBV23-1 and TRBJ1-2, with TRBD1 matching 12 bases. TRBV23-1 is marked as an open reading frame, function uncertain. With 5 bases clipped from V and 2 bases from J, the junction kept 3 bases outside the gene matches. The CDR3 has 15 residues. The CDR3 reads CASSWDRGRNYGYTF. CDR3 sequence (DNA): TGCGCCAGCAGTTGGGACAGGGGGCGCAACTATGGCTACACCTTC.

This clone was seen only a few times. The rearrangement uses TRBV2 and TRBJ1-2; TRBD1 is a possible D gene (5 bases). Germline V CDR1 and CDR2: SNHLY, FYNNEI. V was pared by 8 bases and J by 4 bases, with 11 bases between. The CDR3 runs 12 residues. For the CDR3, the DNA is TGTGCCAGCGGGGGGACTACCTATGGCTACACCTTC. This codes for CASGGTTYGYTF.

V gene TRBV5-8 combines with J gene TRBJ2-3, with 15 bases that match TRBD2. The CDR3 has 18 residues. Germline CDR1 is SGHTS and CDR2 is YDEGEE. The J segment lost 4 bases and the V segment lost 5 bases, leaving 11 bases of the junction unmatched. The DNA for the CDR3 is TGTGCCAGCAGATATACCGGGACTAGCGGGAGGATGGCAGATACGCAGTATTTT. This encodes CASRYTGTSGRMADTQYF.

This clone turned up a few times. The chain is built from TRBV19 and TRBJ2-1; tentatively, D is TRBD1 (6 bases). With 3 bases removed from V and 7 bases from J, the gap between germline ends came to 13 bases. This CDR3 is built from 14 residues. The V gene's germline CDR1 is LNHDA and CDR2 SQIVND (reference sequence). CDR3 coding DNA: TGTGCCAGTAGTATTTGGGGGCGTGAGAATGAGCAGTTCTTC. Translated, it gives CASSIWGRENEQFF. The complete variable domain, with remaining parts taken from reference TRBV19 and TRBJ2-1, reads DGGITQSPKYLFRKEGQNVTLSCEQNLNHDAMYWYRQDPGQGLRLIYYSQIVNDFQKGDIAEGYSVSREKKESFPLTVTSAQKNPTAFYLCASSIWGRENEQFFGPGTRLTVL.

The V call is TRBV10-3, the J call TRBJ2-1, with D possibly matching TRBD1 (6 bases). V was pared by 2 bases and J by 4 bases, with 12 bases between. Germline-derived CDR1 and CDR2 are ENHRY and SYGVKD. The CDR3 has 15 amino acids. This chain's CDR3 is CAISEPGHGYNEQFF. DNA of the CDR3: TGTGCCATCAGTGAGCCGGGACACGGATACAATGAGCAGTTCTTC.

This clone was seen more than once but under ten times. V and J are TRBV5-1 and TRBJ2-5; D may be TRBD2 (6 bases). Trimming shortened V by 1 base and J by 0 bases, and 10 bases separated the two germline ends. CDR1 SGHRS and CDR2 YFSETQ come from the germline V gene. The CDR3 loop spans 15 amino acids. This CDR3 reads CASSLTSLYQETQYF. As DNA, the CDR3 is TGCGCCAGCAGCTTGACTAGCCTGTACCAAGAGACCCAGTACTTC.

CDR3 in amino acids: CASSQVTNSYNEQFF. The CDR3 nucleotides are TGCGCCAGCAGCCAAGTGACAAACTCCTACAATGAGCAGTTCTTC. The rearrangement joins TRBV4-1 to TRBJ2-1; D gene unclear. V lost 1 base to trimming and J lost 0 bases, with 7 bases between them. The CDR3 loop spans 15 amino acids. Germline assignment: CDR1 MGHRA and CDR2 YSYEKL.

The table lists this clone with a count of one. The chain carries TRBV4-3 and TRBJ2-2; maybe TRBD2 (5 bases). The germline V gene encodes CDR1 LGHNA and CDR2 YSLEER. The CDR3 spans 13 residues. Trimming removed 1 base at V and 8 bases at J, with 8 bases between. CDR3 DNA: TGCGCCAGCAGCCAAGTATTAGCGGGGGAGCTGTTTTTT. Its translation: CASSQVLAGELFF.

This clone was detected only a few times. The rearrangement uses TRBV18 and TRBJ2-2; D is undetermined. The CDR3 consists of 18 residues. The ends were cut back, 3 bases at V and 2 bases at J, with 19 bases in the middle. Per germline, CDR1 KGHSH and CDR2 LQKENI. The CDR3 DNA reads TGTGCCAGCTCACCTCGACCAGTATCACGTACCAACACCGGGGAGCTGTTTTTT. This translates into CASSPRPVSRTNTGELFF.

This clone was observed a few times. The gene calls are TRBV5-1 and TRBJ2-7; D unclear. The CDR3 is 13 amino acids. From germline, CDR1 is SGHRS and CDR2 YFSETQ. With 4 bases removed from V and 3 bases from J, the gap between germline ends came to 11 bases. The chain's CDR3 is CASSNAGNYEQYF. The DNA of the CDR3 is TGCGCCAGCAGCAACGCCGGTAACTACGAGCAGTACTTC.

The rearrangement uses TRBV15 and TRBJ2-3; 10 nucleotides agree with TRBD1. CDR3 length: 18 residues. Trimming removed 1 base from V and 5 bases from J; junction bases left unmatched: 12. Germline CDR1 LNHNV, CDR2 YYDKDF (reference sequence). The CDR3 loop reads CATSRARTGTGAQDTQYF. The DNA of the CDR3 is TGTGCCACCAGCAGAGCCCGAACCGGGACAGGGGCACAAGATACGCAGTATTTT.

J is TRBJ2-7 and V is TRBV14; no clear D gene. V was trimmed by 4 bases and J by 4 bases, leaving 14 bases between them. CDR1 and CDR2 (germline): SGHDN, FVKESK. The CDR3 totals 14 residues. The CDR3 DNA follows: TGTGCCAGCAGCCTTCTCGGGCTAGTTTACGAGCAGTACTTC. Its protein product is CASSLLGLVYEQYF.

This chain connects TRBV7-1 to TRBJ2-5, with TRBD1 as a possible D gene (5 bases). TRBV7-1 is labeled an ORF, and its function is uncertain. V lost 4 bases and J lost 0, with 18 bases in between. CDR3 length equals 17 residues. CDR3 amino acids: CASSFTYGRANQETQYF. In nucleotides, the CDR3 is TGTGCCAGCAGCTTTACATACGGCAGGGCAAACCAAGAGACCCAGTACTTC.

The V call is TRBV6-5, the J call TRBJ2-1; the D gene is possibly TRBD1 (6 bases). The CDR3 is 14 amino acids. Per germline, CDR1 MNHEY and CDR2 SVGAGI. V was pared by 6 bases and J by 7 bases, with 16 bases between. The DNA of the CDR3 is TGTGCCAGCAGGACCTTGACAGGCTTGAATGAGCAGTTCTTC. Protein: CASRTLTGLNEQFF.

This chain uses TRBV29-1 with TRBJ1-2; possible D gene TRBD1, 6 bases. Trimming pared 4 bases from V and 9 bases from J, leaving 15 bases between. Germline V gene lookup returns CDR1 SQVTM and CDR2 ANQGSEA. The CDR3 has 12 amino acids. The CDR3 DNA follows: TGCAGCGTTGTTGTGCAGGGGATTAGCTACACCTTC. It is translated as CSVVVQGISYTF.

The sample holds one count of this clone. This chain uses TRBV6-6 with TRBJ1-5; D is unresolved. The germline CDR1 and CDR2 sequences are MNHNY and SVGAGI (reference sequence). CDR3 length: 13 residues. The germline V and J ends were trimmed by 7 bases and 5 bases, with 12 bases remaining between them. The CDR3 bases are TGTGCCAGCACCACTGGTCCCCATCAGCCCCAGCATTTT. It specifies CASTTGPHQPQHF.

The chain couples TRBV19 to TRBJ1-4; no clear D. The germline V gene has CDR1 LNHDA and CDR2 SQIVND (reference sequence). V was clipped by 3 bases and J by 3 bases, with 8 bases between them. The CDR3 spans 14 residues. In DNA form, the CDR3 reads TGTGCCAGTAGTATGGGAGGATCTAATGAAAAACTGTTTTTT. It yields the protein CASSMGGSNEKLFF.

V is TRBV6-5 and J is TRBJ2-1; TRBD2 agrees at 11 bases. The CDR3 has 14 residues. With V trimmed by 6 bases and J by 10 bases, 8 bases remained unmatched. Germline assignment: CDR1 MNHEY and CDR2 SVGAGI. CDR3 sequence reads: CASSLSGRVGEQFF. DNA for the CDR3: TGTGCCAGCAGCCTTAGCGGGAGGGTGGGGGAGCAGTTCTTC.

The rearrangement links TRBV6-1 to TRBJ1-1; D call uncertain. CDR3 length equals 13 residues. CDR1 and CDR2 from the germline V gene are MNHNS and SASEGT. The V end lost 2 bases, the J end lost 7 bases, and 11 bases lay between the germline ends. The CDR3, as DNA: TGTGCCAGCAGTGAACGTATAAGTAGTGAAGCTTTCTTT. Encoded protein: CASSERISSEAFF.

This chain joins TRBV7-9 and TRBJ2-3; D is unclear. Trimming stripped 5 bases from V and 9 bases from J, with 15 bases between. Germline V gene lookup returns CDR1 SEHNR and CDR2 FQNEAQ (reference sequence). The CDR3 runs 13 residues. The CDR3 DNA reads as TGTGCCAGCAGCCCTGCTCCTCCGCAGACGCAGTATTTT. Its protein product is CASSPAPPQTQYF.

This chain joins TRBV5-4 and TRBJ2-2; 7 bases map to TRBD1. Germline assignment: CDR1 SGHNT and CDR2 YYREEE (reference sequence). Trimming removed 3 bases from V and 6 bases from J; junction bases left unmatched: 5. This CDR3 has 14 residues. CDR3 DNA: TGTGCCAGCAGCTGGACAGGATCGGCCGGGGAGCTGTTTTTT. Translation gives CASSWTGSAGELFF.

The gene calls are TRBV6-5 and TRBJ1-2; D perhaps matches TRBD1 (6 bases). V shed 6 bases and J shed 1 base, with 12 bases lying between them. Germline-derived CDR1 and CDR2 are MNHEY and SVGAGI. This CDR3 has 14 amino acids. For the CDR3, the DNA is TGTGCCAGCAGGAGGGACAACTATAACTATGGCTACACCTTC. Protein: CASRRDNYNYGYTF.

The chain employs TRBV25-1 and TRBJ2-7; D may be TRBD1 or TRBD2 (5 bases each). This CDR3 is 16 amino acids long. The V and J ends lost 3 bases and 5 bases respectively, with 20 bases between them. CDR1 is MGHDK and CDR2 is SYGVNS in the germline V gene. The CDR3 DNA reads as TGTGCCAGCAGTGAGGGGAGCCCGGCAAGGGACGACGAGCAGTACTTC. This gives the protein CASSEGSPARDDEQYF.

The CDR3, as DNA: TGTGCCAGCACCCGCTGGGTGACGGGCACTGAAGCTTTCTTT. Translation gives CASTRWVTGTEAFF. This chain joins TRBV13 and TRBJ1-1; unclear D gene. The CDR3 runs to 14 residues. Germline-derived CDR1 and CDR2 are PRHDT and FYEKMQ (reference sequence). V was clipped by 7 bases and J by 4 bases, with 16 bases between them.